The 28 T cell receptor beta chains reported below all come from one sample, sequenced in a study of T cell changes during pregnancy in multiple sclerosis. Some clones are missing from TCRdb's copy, which holds only in-frame ones; the method was immunoSEQ multiplex PCR. The table lists about 130,000 clones, 95% to 98% of them singletons. The specimen comprised peripheral blood, sampled after pregnancy. Receptors originate from a female donor with multiple sclerosis, enrolled in a pregnancy study.

This clone was picked up one time. This chain links TRBV6-1 with TRBJ2-4; 7 bases fit TRBD2. The CDR3 totals 16 residues. Germline values: CDR1 MNHNS, CDR2 SASEGT. J lost 6 bases, V lost 0 bases, and 8 bases had no gene match. The CDR3 DNA follows: TGTGCCAGCAGTGAAGCGCGTTTTGCGGGAGCAAACATTCAGTACTTC. Amino acid sequence: CASSEARFAGANIQYF.

This chain connects TRBV30 to TRBJ2-3, with D possibly TRBD1 on 5 matching bases. This CDR3 contains 13 residues. Germline V gene data show CDR1 as GTSNPN and CDR2 as SVGIG (reference sequence). Deletions cut 2 bases from V and 4 bases from J, with 10 bases between. CDR3 DNA sequence: TGTGCCTGGAGTCCTTTAGGGGCAGATACGCAGTATTTT. Its translation: CAWSPLGADTQYF.

The gene calls are TRBV6-1 and TRBJ2-7, with TRBD2 matching 7 bases. V trimming: 6 bases; J trimming: 1 base; junction bases outside the gene matches: 6. Germline CDR1 MNHNS, CDR2 SASEGT. This CDR3 has 14 residues. The DNA for the CDR3 is TGTGCCAGCAGAGAGCGGGGAATTTCCTACGAGCAGTACTTC. Translated: CASRERGISYEQYF.

The V and J genes are TRBV19 and TRBJ2-2, with TRBD2 identical over 7 bases. V was pared by 2 bases and J by 4 bases, with 4 bases of the junction left unmatched. The length of the CDR3 is 15 residues. Germline V lookup: CDR1 LNHDA, CDR2 SQIVND (reference sequence). CDR3 amino acids: CASSIYGGGTGELFF. The CDR3 DNA follows: TGTGCCAGTAGTATATATGGCGGGGGCACCGGGGAGCTGTTTTTT.

This clone showed up just once. The chain employs TRBV7-9 and TRBJ2-7; 7 bases fit TRBD1. CDR1 SEHNR and CDR2 FQNEAQ come from the germline V gene (reference sequence). V shed 3 bases and J 4 bases; nucleotides not matched to a gene: 9. The CDR3 is made up of 15 amino acids. CDR3 region: CASSFKTGSLYEQYF. The CDR3 coding sequence is TGTGCCAGCAGCTTCAAGACAGGGAGTTTATACGAGCAGTACTTC. Looking up the rest from reference TRBV7-9 and TRBJ2-7 gives the full variable domain: DTGVSQNPRHKITKRGQNVTFRCDPISEHNRLYWYRQTLGQGPEFLTYFQNEAQLEKSRLLSDRFSAERPKGSFSTLEIQRTEQGDSAMYLCASSFKTGSLYEQYFGPGTRLTVT.

The chain carries TRBV5-4 and TRBJ2-1; TRBD2 matches 12 bases. The trim removed 2 bases at V and 5 bases at J, leaving 5 bases unmatched. The CDR3 is 16 residues long. Germline-derived CDR1 and CDR2 are SGHNT and YYREEE (reference sequence). CDR3 bases: TGTGCCAGCAGCTTTACTAGCGGGAGGCGTAACAATGAGCAGTTCTTC. Protein: CASSFTSGRRNNEQFF.

This rearrangement joins TRBV2 to TRBJ1-1; TRBD1 might be the D (6 bases). Germline CDR1 SNHLY, CDR2 FYNNEI. The germline V and J ends were trimmed by 7 bases and 2 bases, with 8 bases remaining between them. The CDR3 is made up of 12 amino acids. The CDR3 coding sequence is TGTGCCAGCAACAGGGAAAACACTGAAGCTTTCTTT. Protein product: CASNRENTEAFF.

The chain recombines TRBV7-2 with TRBJ2-5; 8 nucleotides match TRBD1. The CDR3 is made up of 14 amino acids. J gave up 5 bases and V 7 bases, and 9 bases lay outside the gene matches. Germline V gene sequence: CDR1 SGHTA, CDR2 FQGNSA. Written as DNA, the CDR3 is TGTGCCAGCACCCCGGCAGGGGGCCGGGAGACCCAGTACTTC. Its translation is CASTPAGGRETQYF.

V is TRBV29-1 and J is TRBJ2-7; the D gene is possibly TRBD2 (5 bases). CDR3 size: 11 residues. V was cut by 6 bases and J by 4 bases, with 10 bases left in between. Germline values: CDR1 SQVTM, CDR2 ANQGSEA. CDR3 sequence (DNA): TGCAGCGTCCGGGAATCTTACGAGCAGTACTTC. Protein sequence: CSVRESYEQYF.

CDR3 in amino acids: CASRLTGDSYGYTF. CDR3 bases: TGTGCCAGCAGACTCACAGGGGATAGCTATGGCTACACCTTC. The chain links TRBV2 to TRBJ1-2, with 7 bases identical to TRBD1. Trimming removed 6 bases from V and 4 bases from J; junction bases left unmatched: 8. Germline V gene sequence: CDR1 SNHLY, CDR2 FYNNEI. The CDR3 loop spans 14 amino acids.

This clone appeared many times. This sequence joins TRBV2 and TRBJ1-1; 12 positions match TRBD1. Germline assignment: CDR1 SNHLY and CDR2 FYNNEI. Trimming removed 2 bases from V and 11 bases from J; junction bases left unmatched: 6. The CDR3 loop spans 14 amino acids. The chain's CDR3 is CASSESGQGARAFF. The CDR3 DNA sequence: TGTGCCAGCAGTGAATCGGGACAGGGGGCGCGGGCTTTCTTT.

This clone was picked up one time. The chain combines TRBV5-1 with TRBJ2-4; the match to TRBD2 covers 8 bases. V dropped 4 bases and J dropped 1; count of bases not matched to a gene: 7. This CDR3 is 16 amino acids long. CDR1 is SGHRS, CDR2 YFSETQ, per germline. This CDR3 reads CASSPGGVAAKNIQYF. For the CDR3, the DNA is TGCGCCAGCAGCCCCGGGGGGGTGGCGGCCAAAAACATTCAGTACTTC.

This chain uses TRBV10-3 with TRBJ2-2; the match to TRBD2 covers 10 bases. The length of the CDR3 is 14 residues. V shed 2 bases, J shed 6 bases, and the junction held 0 bases outside the gene matches. From germline, CDR1 is ENHRY and CDR2 SYGVKD. In nucleotides, the CDR3 is TGTGCCATCAGTGAGGGACTAGCGGCCGGGGAGCTGTTTTTT. Protein sequence: CAISEGLAAGELFF.

This chain links TRBV2 with TRBJ2-7; TRBD2 aligns across 11 bases. The CDR3 has 17 residues. Germline loops: CDR1 SNHLY, CDR2 FYNNEI. Germline trimming cut 3 bases from V and 0 bases from J; bases unmatched to any gene: 7. This CDR3 reads CASSDVGGLAASYEQYF. Here the CDR3 DNA reads TGTGCCAGCAGTGACGTGGGGGGACTAGCGGCCTCCTACGAGCAGTACTTC.

This rearrangement joins TRBV7-8 to TRBJ2-1; 12 nucleotides match TRBD2. Germline trimming cut 5 bases from V and 0 bases from J; bases unmatched to any gene: 2. This CDR3 comprises 16 residues. Germline-derived CDR1 and CDR2 are SGHVS and FQNEAQ. The CDR3 is CASSRTSGTSYNEQFF. The CDR3 DNA reads as TGTGCCAGCAGCAGGACTAGCGGGACCTCCTACAATGAGCAGTTCTTC.

The chain employs TRBV15 and TRBJ2-2, with a weak D call TRBD1 (6 bases). Germline CDR1 reads LNHNV; CDR2 reads YYDKDF (reference sequence). V shed 8 bases and J shed 5 bases, with 9 bases lying between them. This CDR3 is 12 amino acids long. The CDR3 protein is CATARGTGELFF. CDR3 bases: TGTGCCACCGCTAGGGGGACCGGGGAGCTGTTTTTT.

The chain links TRBV27 to TRBJ2-1; 8 bases line up with TRBD2. Trimming removed 6 bases from V and 0 bases from J; junction bases left unmatched: 4. Germline V lookup: CDR1 MNHEY, CDR2 SMNVEV (reference sequence). This CDR3 spans 15 amino acids. The CDR3 here is CASSTGTSSYNEQFF. In nucleotides, the CDR3 is TGTGCCAGCAGCACCGGGACTAGCTCCTACAATGAGCAGTTCTTC.

The rearrangement uses TRBV28 and TRBJ2-7; 8 nucleotides align to TRBD2. The germline CDR1 and CDR2 sequences are MDHEN and SYDVKM. The V segment lost 6 bases and the J segment 5 bases; nucleotides outside the gene matches: 12. The CDR3 covers 15 residues. CDR3 in amino acids: CASSLSGNVGNEQYF. CDR3 DNA sequence: TGTGCCAGCAGCCTTAGCGGGAACGTCGGGAACGAGCAGTACTTC.

The V call is TRBV28, the J call TRBJ2-6; D call uncertain. The CDR3 length is 13 residues. Trimming took off 10 bases at V and 0 bases at J, with 7 bases between the two ends. Germline-derived CDR1 and CDR2 are MDHEN and SYDVKM. The chain's CDR3 is CATYISGANVLTF. In DNA, the CDR3 is TGTGCCACCTATATCTCTGGGGCCAACGTCCTGACTTTC.

The rearrangement uses TRBV6-5 and TRBJ1-1; D is ambiguous. V lost 2 bases and J 1 base, leaving 5 bases between the germline ends. The germline V gene encodes CDR1 MNHEY and CDR2 SVGAGI. This CDR3 contains 13 residues. The CDR3 DNA follows: TGTGCCAGCAGTTACGCAGGGAACACTGAAGCTTTCTTT. Translated: CASSYAGNTEAFF.

The chain employs TRBV7-2 and TRBJ1-3; no firm D call. Trimming stripped 1 base from V and 4 bases from J, with 8 bases between. Germline V lookup: CDR1 SGHTA, CDR2 FQGNSA. The CDR3 is made up of 14 amino acids. CDR3 protein: CASSLGLWGNTIYF. In DNA form, the CDR3 reads TGTGCCAGCAGCTTAGGACTCTGGGGAAACACCATATATTTT.

V gene TRBV5-4 combines with J gene TRBJ2-7; D perhaps matches TRBD1 (5 bases). The CDR3 is made up of 13 amino acids. Trimming took 5 bases from V and 2 from J, leaving 11 bases between them. Per the germline V gene, CDR1 is SGHNT and CDR2 is YYREEE (reference sequence). The CDR3 DNA follows: TGTGCCAGCAGTTTAAGGGGAACCTACGAGCAGTACTTC. Translated: CASSLRGTYEQYF.

The V gene is TRBV15, the J gene TRBJ2-1; D gene ambiguous. The CDR3 extends over 14 amino acids. V lost 0 bases to trimming and J lost 8 bases, with 11 bases between them. Looked up from germline, CDR1 is LNHNV and CDR2 is YYDKDF (reference sequence). In nucleotides, the CDR3 is TGTGCCACCAGCAGAGATTATCTAGACGATGAGCAGTTCTTC. It specifies CATSRDYLDDEQFF. The entire variable domain, with the rest obtained from reference TRBV15 and TRBJ2-1, is as follows: DAMVIQNPRYQVTQFGKPVTLSCSQTLNHNVMYWYQQKSSQAPKLLFHYYDKDFNNEADTPDNFQSRRPNTSFCFLDIRSPGLGDTAMYLCATSRDYLDDEQFFGPGTRLTVL.

This clone has just one count. The rearrangement links TRBV7-8 to TRBJ1-1; the D gene is possibly TRBD1 (6 bases). The CDR3 is made up of 14 amino acids. The V end was cut by 2 bases, the J end by 5 bases, with 12 bases between. Per the germline V gene, CDR1 is SGHVS and CDR2 is FQNEAQ. CDR3 residues: CASSLQGRGTEAFF. In DNA, the CDR3 is TGTGCCAGCAGCTTACAGGGGAGAGGAACTGAAGCTTTCTTT. Based on the CDR3 plus reference TRBV7-8 and TRBJ1-1, the full variable domain is GAGVSQSPRYKVAKRGQDVALRCDPISGHVSLFWYQQALGQGPEFLTYFQNEAQLDKSGLPSDRFFAERPEGSVSTLKIQRTQQEDSAVYLCASSLQGRGTEAFFGQGTRLTVV.

The V gene is TRBV28, the J gene TRBJ2-5; 11 nucleotides match TRBD2. Germline trimming cut 4 bases from V and 2 bases from J; bases unmatched to any gene: 6. The CDR3 runs to 16 residues. Germline loops: CDR1 MDHEN, CDR2 SYDVKM. CDR3 protein: CASSSWTSGFQETQYF. In DNA, the CDR3 is TGTGCCAGCAGTTCATGGACTAGCGGGTTTCAAGAGACCCAGTACTTC. Complete variable domain (other parts from reference TRBV28 and TRBJ2-5): DVKVTQSSRYLVKRTGEKVFLECVQDMDHENMFWYRQDPGLGLRLIYFSYDVKMKEKGDIPEGYSVSREKKERFSLILESASTNQTSMYLCASSSWTSGFQETQYFGPGTRLLVL.

The chain is built from TRBV7-9 and TRBJ2-7, with a possible D match to TRBD2 (6 bases). This CDR3 region has 14 residues. Deletions cut 5 bases from V and 4 bases from J, with 15 bases between. Germline CDR1 reads SEHNR; CDR2 reads FQNEAQ (reference sequence). The CDR3 nucleotides read TGTGCCAGCAGCCAAGGGTGGAGGGAATACGAGCAGTACTTC. This encodes CASSQGWREYEQYF.

This clone is a singleton in its sample. This rearrangement joins TRBV9 to TRBJ2-2, with 10 bases that match TRBD2. V trimming: 0 bases; J trimming: 4 bases; junction bases outside the gene matches: 3. There are 16 residues in the CDR3. CDR1 SGDLS and CDR2 YYNGEE come from the germline V gene. DNA for the CDR3: TGTGCCAGCAGCGTAGCCACTAGCGGGGCCACCGGGGAGCTGTTTTTT. Translated: CASSVATSGATGELFF.

The chain couples TRBV28 to TRBJ2-7; 8 bases are shared with TRBD2. There are 14 residues in the CDR3. Trimming at V came to 2 bases and at J to 7 bases, leaving 7 bases not matched to a gene. Germline V gene lookup returns CDR1 MDHEN and CDR2 SYDVKM. CDR3 loop: CASSLNGGAGEQYF. DNA for the CDR3: TGTGCCAGCAGTTTAAACGGGGGGGCAGGTGAGCAGTACTTC.